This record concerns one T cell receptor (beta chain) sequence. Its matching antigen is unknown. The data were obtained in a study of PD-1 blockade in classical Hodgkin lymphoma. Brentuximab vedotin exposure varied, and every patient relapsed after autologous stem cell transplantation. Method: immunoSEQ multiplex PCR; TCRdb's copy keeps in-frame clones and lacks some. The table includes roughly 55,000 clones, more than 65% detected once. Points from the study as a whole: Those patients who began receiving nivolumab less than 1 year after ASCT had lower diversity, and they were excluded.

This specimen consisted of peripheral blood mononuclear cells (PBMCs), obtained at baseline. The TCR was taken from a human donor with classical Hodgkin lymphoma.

The DNA for the CDR3 is TGTGCCAGCAGCCCGACAGGGGGCCCAGATACGCAGTATTTT. Its protein product is CASSPTGGPDTQYF. J is TRBJ2-3 and V is TRBV7-9, with 10 bases fitting TRBD1. With V trimmed by 5 bases and J by 4 bases, 3 bases remained unmatched. Germline V CDR1 and CDR2: SEHNR, FQNEAQ (reference sequence). The CDR3 is made up of 14 amino acids. The complete variable domain, with remaining parts taken from reference TRBV7-9 and TRBJ2-3, reads DTGVSQNPRHKITKRGQNVTFRCDPISEHNRLYWYRQTLGQGPEFLTYFQNEAQLEKSRLLSDRFSAERPKGSFSTLEIQRTEQGDSAMYLCASSPTGGPDTQYFGPGTRLTVL.